This is a list of T cell receptor beta chains from one sample in a study of T cell responses to AZD1222 COVID-19 vaccine. Profiled with immunoSEQ multiplex PCR; TCRdb holds only in-frame clones, not every one. The sample shows some 120,000 clones, 90% of them seen only once. This specimen was peripheral blood, taken on day 0 of AZD1222 vaccination. Every receptor here comes from an adult in good health. Each CDR3 is given with its conserved first and last residue. The D gene is left open where the match is weak. Size is omitted from some rows. Given values are once, few, many or a class for expanded clones.

j_call v_call clone_size d_call cdr3_nt cdr3_aa
TRBJ2-1 TRBV18 NA NA TGTGCCAGCTCACCACCGAGCTTAGGGTACAATGAGCAGTTCTTC CASSPPSLGYNEQFF
TRBJ2-7 TRBV19 once TRBD1 TGTGCCAGTAGTCCAGGGACAGGACTCAAATACGAGCAGTACTTC CASSPGTGLKYEQYF
TRBJ2-5 TRBV11-2 NA NA TGTGCCAGCACCTCATTAGGGCGGAGGGAAGAGACCCAGTACTTC CASTSLGRREETQYF
TRBJ1-4 TRBV4-1 NA TRBD1 TGCGCCAGCAGCCAAGTCGACAGGGAGGCCGGTGAAAAACTGTTTTTT CASSQVDREAGEKLFF
TRBJ2-2 TRBV28 NA TRBD1 TGTGCCAGCAGTAGACCGGGACAGGGGAACACCGGGGAGCTGTTTTTT CASSRPGQGNTGELFF
TRBJ2-7 TRBV6-1 NA NA TGTGCCAGCAGCGAAGAGGGGGGGAAGCAGTACTTC CASSEEGGKQYF
TRBJ1-1 TRBV18 NA NA TGTGCCAGCTCACCGTGGCAAGGGACTGAAGCTTTCTTT CASSPWQGTEAFF
TRBJ2-6 TRBV10-1 NA NA TGCGCCAGCGGGAACTCTGGGGCCAACGTCCTGACTTTC CASGNSGANVLTF
TRBJ2-5 TRBV27 NA NA TGTGCCAGCAGTCCAGGGACCCTAGCAAGGTCCCAGTACTTC CASSPGTLARSQYF
TRBJ2-1 TRBV27 NA TRBD2 TGTGCCAGCAGTTTATTAGCGGGAGTATATAATGAGCAGTTCTTC CASSLLAGVYNEQFF
TRBJ2-7 TRBV27 NA NA TGTGCCAGCAGTGAGACAGGAGCTCCGTACGAGCAGTACTTC CASSETGAPYEQYF
TRBJ1-2 TRBV27 NA NA TGTGCCAGTTGGCAACCTAACAGGGAAAACGGCTACACCTTC CASWQPNRENGYTF
TRBJ2-7 TRBV29-1 NA NA TGCAGCGTTGAGGGCGATTCTTCCTACGAGCAGTACTTC CSVEGDSSYEQYF
TRBJ2-3 TRBV6-1 NA TRBD2 TGTGCCAGCAGTGGGGGTAGCGGGAGCCCCACAGATACGCAGTATTTT CASSGGSGSPTDTQYF
TRBJ2-4 TRBV2 NA NA TGTGCCAGCAGTATGGACAGGCTGGAGGGGCGAAACATTCAGTACTTC CASSMDRLEGRNIQYF
TRBJ2-1 TRBV5-1 NA TRBD1 TGCGCCAGCAGCATACGACAGGGGTCCTACAATGAGCAGTTCTTC CASSIRQGSYNEQFF
TRBJ2-2 TRBV29-1 few NA TGCAGCGTCCAGGGAACTGGTGCCGGGGAGCTGTTTTTT CSVQGTGAGELFF
TRBJ2-5 TRBV5-1 NA NA TGCGCCAGCAGCCGGCGGGCCCAACCTCCAGAGACCCAGTACTTC CASSRRAQPPETQYF
TRBJ2-1 TRBV5-1 NA NA TGCGCCAGCAGCTTGGCCGAGGGGGATGACTACAATGAGCAGTTCTTC CASSLAEGDDYNEQFF
TRBJ1-1 TRBV5-1 NA TRBD1 TGCGCCAGCAGCTTGGGGCTAGGACAGGCACGGAACACTGAAGCTTTCTTT CASSLGLGQARNTEAFF
TRBJ1-1 TRBV11-2 NA TRBD1 TGTGCCAGCAGCCCAGGACAGGGGGGGGAAGCTTTCTTT CASSPGQGGEAFF
TRBJ2-1 TRBV7-3 NA NA TGTGCCAGCAGGTACGGGACTCATCGCGATGAGCAGTTCTTC CASRYGTHRDEQFF